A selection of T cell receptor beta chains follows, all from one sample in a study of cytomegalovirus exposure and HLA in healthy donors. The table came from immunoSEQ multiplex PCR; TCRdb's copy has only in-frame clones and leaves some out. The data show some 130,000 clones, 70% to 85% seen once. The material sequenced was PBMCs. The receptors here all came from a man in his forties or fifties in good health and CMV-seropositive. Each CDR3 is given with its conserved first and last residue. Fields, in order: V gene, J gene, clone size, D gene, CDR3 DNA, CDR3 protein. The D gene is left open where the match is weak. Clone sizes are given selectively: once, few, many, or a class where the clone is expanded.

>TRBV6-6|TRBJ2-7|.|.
TGTGCCAGCAGACCGTTCTCCGCCAGGCATTTCTACGAGCAGTACTTC
CASRPFSARHFYEQYF
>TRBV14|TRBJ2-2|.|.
TGTGCCAGCAGCCAGGCCCGGGGGACCGGGGAGCTGTTTTTT
CASSQARGTGELFF
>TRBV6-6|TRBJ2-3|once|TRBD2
TGTGCCAGCACCCTCACTAGCGGCACAGATACGCAGTATTTT
CASTLTSGTDTQYF
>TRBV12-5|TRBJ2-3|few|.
TGTGCTAGTGGTCGAGGAGATACGCAGTATTTT
CASGRGDTQYF
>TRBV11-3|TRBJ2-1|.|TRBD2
TGTGCCAGCAGTCCCGGGTTAGCGGGAGTCCATGAGCAGTTCTTC
CASSPGLAGVHEQFF
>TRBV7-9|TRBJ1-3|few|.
TGTGCCAGCAGCCCTCCGGGGGACACCATATATTTT
CASSPPGDTIYF
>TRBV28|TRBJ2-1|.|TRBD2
TGTGCCAGCAGTTTGTCGTTTAGCGGGAGGGGTGAGCAGTTCTTC
CASSLSFSGRGEQFF
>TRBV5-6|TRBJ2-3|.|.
TGTGCCAGCAGCCACGGGATTAGCACAGATACGCAGTATTTT
CASSHGISTDTQYF
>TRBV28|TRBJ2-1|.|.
TGTGCCAGCGGAATAAGGGGGTTTTTGGGCCATGAGCAGTTCTTC
CASGIRGFLGHEQFF
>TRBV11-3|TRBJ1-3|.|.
TGTGCCAGCAGCTTAGAAGGGGCCCTCGGAAACACCATATATTTT
CASSLEGALGNTIYF
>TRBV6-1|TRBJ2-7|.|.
TGTGCCAGCAGTGAAATACCAAACGGAGGGCAGTACTTC
CASSEIPNGGQYF
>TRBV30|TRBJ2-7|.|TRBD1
TGTGCCGGTACGACCGGGACAGGCGATTACGAGCAGTACTTC
CAGTTGTGDYEQYF
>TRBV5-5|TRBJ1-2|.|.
TGTGCCAGCAGCTTGAGGCCGGCCGGGGGCTACACCTTC
CASSLRPAGGYTF
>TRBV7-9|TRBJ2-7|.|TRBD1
TGTGCCAGCAGCTTAGGTGGGACAGGGACCTACGAGCAGTACTTC
CASSLGGTGTYEQYF
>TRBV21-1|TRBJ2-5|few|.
TGTGCCAGCAGCACATGGTTTGGACTCGGGGGAGAGACCCAGTACTTC
CASSTWFGLGGETQYF
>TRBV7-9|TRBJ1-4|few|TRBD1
TGTGCCAGCAGTGCCGGACAGGGCGCAACTAATGAAAAACTGTTTTTT
CASSAGQGATNEKLFF
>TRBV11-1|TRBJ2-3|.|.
TGTGCCAGCAGCTTAACGCCTATCAGGAGCACAGATACGCAGTATTTT
CASSLTPIRSTDTQYF
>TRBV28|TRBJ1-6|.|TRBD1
TGTGCCAGCAGTCCAGGGACAGGATATAATTCACCCCTCCACTTT
CASSPGTGYNSPLHF
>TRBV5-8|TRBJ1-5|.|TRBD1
TGTGCCAGCAGCTTGGTCATTACGACAGGGGAAAATCAGCCCCAGCATTTT
CASSLVITTGENQPQHF
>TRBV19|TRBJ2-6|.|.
TGTGCCAGTAGTATTGTATCTGGGGCCAACGTCCTGACTTTC
CASSIVSGANVLTF
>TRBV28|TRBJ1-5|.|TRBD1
TGTGCCAGCAGTTTGCCGGGACAGGCAAATCAGCCCCAGCATTTT
CASSLPGQANQPQHF
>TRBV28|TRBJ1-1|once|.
TGTGCCAGCAGACCGGGACACAATGGTCTCGCTTTCTTT
CASRPGHNGLAFF
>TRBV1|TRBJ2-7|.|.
TGCACCAGCAGCCAATTTCAGATAAACTACGAGCAGTACTTC
CTSSQFQINYEQYF
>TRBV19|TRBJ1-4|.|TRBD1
TGTGCCAGTAGTATCTCGAGGGACAGTGAAAAACTGTTTTTT
CASSISRDSEKLFF
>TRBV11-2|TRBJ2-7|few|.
TGTGCCAGCAGCTTCGCAGCAGGGCAGGCGACACCCTATTACGAGCAGTACTTC
CASSFAAGQATPYYEQYF
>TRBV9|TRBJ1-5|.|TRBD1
TGTGCCAGCAGCGGGATCGGGTTCGGGACAGGGGCCCCTTATAGCAATCAGCCCCAGCATTTT
CASSGIGFGTGAPYSNQPQHF
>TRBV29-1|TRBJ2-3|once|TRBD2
TGCAGCGTTGAGGCTAGCGGATCCACAGATACGCAGTATTTT
CSVEASGSTDTQYF
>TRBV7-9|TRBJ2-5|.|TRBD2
TGTGCCAGCAGCTTAGGAAATAGCGGGGAGACCCAGTACTTC
CASSLGNSGETQYF
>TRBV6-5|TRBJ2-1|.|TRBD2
TGTGCCAGCAGCCCCGCTAGCGGGAGCTACAATGAGCAGTTCTTC
CASSPASGSYNEQFF
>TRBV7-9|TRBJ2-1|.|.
TGTGCCAGCAGCTCTACCACTAGCAGGGAGCCCAATGAGCAGTTCTTC
CASSSTTSREPNEQFF
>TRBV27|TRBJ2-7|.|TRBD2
TGTGCTAGCAGTTTTCTAACTAGCGGGAGTTATACGATCGGCGAGCAGTACTTC
CASSFLTSGSYTIGEQYF
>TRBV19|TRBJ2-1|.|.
TGTGCCAGTAGCCTACTCTCTTTTAACAATGAGCAGTTCTTC
CASSLLSFNNEQFF
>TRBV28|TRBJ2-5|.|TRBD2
TGTGCCAGCAGTCAGAGCGGGAGGCCGGAGACCCAGTACTTC
CASSQSGRPETQYF
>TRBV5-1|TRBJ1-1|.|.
TGCGCCAGCAGCTCCGGGACTGAGGGGACTGAAGCTTTCTTT
CASSSGTEGTEAFF
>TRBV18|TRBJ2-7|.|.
TGTGCCAGCTCACCAAGTAGGGACAATAGAGAGCAGTACTTC
CASSPSRDNREQYF
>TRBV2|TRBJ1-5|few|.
TGTGCCAGCAGTGAGCAGGGAAATCAGCCCCAGCATTTT
CASSEQGNQPQHF
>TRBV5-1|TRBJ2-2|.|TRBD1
TGCGCCAGCAGCTTATACAGGGGGCAGGGCACCGGGGAGCTGTTTTTT
CASSLYRGQGTGELFF
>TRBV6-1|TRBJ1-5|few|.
TGTGCCAGCACCGTAAATTGGCAGGGAGGATATCAGCATTTT
CASTVNWQGGYQHF
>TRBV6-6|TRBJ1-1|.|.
TGTGCCAGCAGTCACCCGGGACAAAACACTGAAGCTTTCTTT
CASSHPGQNTEAFF
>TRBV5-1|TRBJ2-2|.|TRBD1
TGCGCCAGCAGCCCGCCCGGACAGGGGTTCACCGGGGAGCTGTTTTTT
CASSPPGQGFTGELFF
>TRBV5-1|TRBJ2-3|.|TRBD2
TGCGCCAGCAGCTTGTTCTCGGTGGCGGGAGATACAGATACGCAGTATTTT
CASSLFSVAGDTDTQYF
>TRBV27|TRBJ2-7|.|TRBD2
TGTGCCAGCAGTTCCGGACTAGCGGTTAACTACGAGCAGTACTTC
CASSSGLAVNYEQYF
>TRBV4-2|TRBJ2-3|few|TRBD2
TGTGCCAGCAGCCAAGATCCCCTAGCGGGAGAGGCAGATACGCAGTATTTT
CASSQDPLAGEADTQYF
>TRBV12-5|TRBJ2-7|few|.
TGTGCTAGTGGTAGGAGCTCCTACGAGCAGTACTTC
CASGRSSYEQYF
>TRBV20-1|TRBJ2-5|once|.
TGCAGTGCTAGAGACGCGCAACCCCAGTACTTC
CSARDAQPQYF
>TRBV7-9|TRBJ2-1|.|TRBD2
TGTGCCAGCAGCTTAGAAGCGGGAGTTCCTAATGAGCAGTTCTTC
CASSLEAGVPNEQFF
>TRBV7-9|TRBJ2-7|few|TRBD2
TGTGCCAGCAGCTTACCCCGGGGGGGCGGGAGTTTATACGAGCAGTACTTC
CASSLPRGGGSLYEQYF
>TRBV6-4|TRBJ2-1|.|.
TGTGCCAGCAGTGACTCTGGCGGGAAGATCTACAATGAGCAGTTCTTC
CASSDSGGKIYNEQFF
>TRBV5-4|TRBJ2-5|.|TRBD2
TGTGCCAGCAGCCCTCTTAGCGGGAGAGGAGAGACCCAGTACTTC
CASSPLSGRGETQYF
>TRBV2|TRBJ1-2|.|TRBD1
TGTGCCAGACAGGGGAATGGCTACACCTTC
CARQGNGYTF
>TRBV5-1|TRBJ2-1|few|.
TGCGCCAGCAGCTTGGGGCCCTCCAATGAGCAGTTCTTC
CASSLGPSNEQFF
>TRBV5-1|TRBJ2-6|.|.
TGCGCCAGCAACTTAGGGGAGGACTCTGGGGCCAACGTCCTGACTTTC
CASNLGEDSGANVLTF
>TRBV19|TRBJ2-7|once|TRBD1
TGTGCCAGTAGCGACAGGGGTGGGAACGAGCAGTACTTC
CASSDRGGNEQYF
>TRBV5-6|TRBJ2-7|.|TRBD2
TGTGCCAGCAGCCTGGGGGGGTTCGAGGGAGGGATCGAGCAGTACTTC
CASSLGGFEGGIEQYF
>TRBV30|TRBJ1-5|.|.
TGTGCCTGGAGTTACGCCAGGGCTAGCAATCAGCCCCAGCATTTT
CAWSYARASNQPQHF
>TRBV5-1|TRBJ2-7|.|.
TGCGCCAGCAGCTCCCCGACATCCTACGAGCAGTACTTC
CASSSPTSYEQYF